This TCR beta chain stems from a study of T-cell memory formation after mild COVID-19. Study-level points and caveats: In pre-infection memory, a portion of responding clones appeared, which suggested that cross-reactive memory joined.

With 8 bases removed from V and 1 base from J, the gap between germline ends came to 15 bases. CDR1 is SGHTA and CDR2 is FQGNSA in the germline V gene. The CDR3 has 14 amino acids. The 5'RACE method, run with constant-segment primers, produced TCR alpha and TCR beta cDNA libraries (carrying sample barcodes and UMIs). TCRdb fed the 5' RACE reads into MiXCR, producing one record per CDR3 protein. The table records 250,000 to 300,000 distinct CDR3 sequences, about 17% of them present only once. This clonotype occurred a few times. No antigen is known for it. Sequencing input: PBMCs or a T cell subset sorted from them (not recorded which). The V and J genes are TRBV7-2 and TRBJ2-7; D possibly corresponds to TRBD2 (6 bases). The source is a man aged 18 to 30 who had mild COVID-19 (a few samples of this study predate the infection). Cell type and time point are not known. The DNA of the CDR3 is TGTGCCAGCTCTGGGGGGACCAAATCCTACGAGCAGTACTTC. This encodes CASSGGTKSYEQYF.